Shown below are 30 T cell receptor beta chains from a single sample sequenced in a study of vaccination and CD4 T cells after COVID-19. Treatment denoted: roughly ten-day PBMC culture with coronavirus spike peptide pools or control peptides (ViraFEST assay). CD4+ T cells that came from the unexposed donor were collected before the COVID-19 pandemic (2011-2018). No antigens are known for them. Cultured CD4+ T cells had their DNA profiled by the Oncomine TCR Beta short-read assay. TCRdb analysed the PCR reads with MiXCR anew, one entry per CDR3 protein. The repertoire consists of around 2,000 distinct CDR3 sequences, with just under 20% occurring once and the leading ten covering 60% to 70%. Sequenced material: CD4+ T cells from blood, cultured in vitro. These TCRs come from a human donor in good health.

This clonotype was recorded a few times. The V and J genes are TRBV19 and TRBJ2-3; D is uncertain. This CDR3 contains 13 residues. V was shortened by 3 bases and J by 1 base, with 5 bases between the two germline ends. The V gene's germline CDR1 is LNHDA and CDR2 SQIVND (reference sequence). CDR3 nucleotides: TGTGCCAGTAGTATTTCGGGCACAGATACGCAGTATTTT. Amino acids: CASSISGTDTQYF.

This clonotype came up a few times. The gene calls are TRBV15 and TRBJ2-5, with D possibly called TRBD1 or TRBD2 (5 bases each). Germline CDR1 LNHNV, CDR2 YYDKDF (reference sequence). V lost 4 bases to trimming and J lost 7 bases, with 10 bases between them. The CDR3 extends over 12 amino acids. CDR3 coding DNA: TGTGCCACCAGCACGGTGAGGGGGACCCAGTACTTC. It codes for CATSTVRGTQYF.

In its sample, this clonotype was seen a few times. The chain combines TRBV19 with TRBJ2-4; 9 bases match TRBD1. Per the germline V gene, CDR1 is LNHDA and CDR2 is SQIVND (reference sequence). CDR3 length: 12 residues. Trimming at V came to 4 bases and at J to 13 bases, leaving 5 bases not matched to a gene. Written as DNA, the CDR3 is TGTGCCAGTAGTACGGGACAGGGCGCCCAGTACTTC. Protein product: CASSTGQGAQYF.

The rearrangement joins TRBV6-1 to TRBJ1-2; 12 bases map to TRBD1. Germline V CDR1 and CDR2: MNHNS, SASEGT. This CDR3 contains 16 residues. V trimming: 2 bases; J trimming: 6 bases; junction bases outside the gene matches: 7. This chain's CDR3 is CASSESWDRGLDGYTF. In DNA form, the CDR3 reads TGTGCCAGCAGTGAAAGCTGGGACAGGGGGCTGGATGGCTACACCTTC.

The chain is built from TRBV12-3 or TRBV12-4 and TRBJ1-1; D is unresolved. The CDR3 has 14 residues. Between the trimmed V and J ends, which lost 2 bases and 1 base, there was a span of 8 bases. The chain's CDR3 is CASSLLAGNTEAFF. The CDR3, as DNA: TGTGCCAGCAGTTTACTAGCAGGGAACACTGAAGCTTTCTTT.

J is TRBJ2-3 and V is TRBV5-1; TRBD2 matches at 8 bases. Germline loops: CDR1 SGHRS, CDR2 YFSETQ. The CDR3 loop spans 19 amino acids. V dropped 4 bases and J dropped 1; count of bases not matched to a gene: 17. The CDR3 DNA is TGCGCCAGCAGCAAACCCCGGGGGGGGGGTCCAGGTGGCACAGATACGCAGTATTTT. It codes for CASSKPRGGGPGGTDTQYF.

This clonotype has only a few counts. The V call is TRBV28, the J call TRBJ2-7; either TRBD1 or TRBD2 may supply D (6 bases each). The CDR3 spans 12 residues. Between the trimmed V and J ends, which lost 6 bases and 6 bases, there was a span of 12 bases. Looked up from germline, CDR1 is MDHEN and CDR2 is SYDVKM. The CDR3 DNA sequence: TGTGCCAGCAGGGCGGGACAAGGCGAGCAGTACTTC. Its translation is CASRAGQGEQYF. Looking up the rest from reference TRBV28 and TRBJ2-7 gives the full variable domain: DVKVTQSSRYLVKRTGEKVFLECVQDMDHENMFWYRQDPGLGLRLIYFSYDVKMKEKGDIPEGYSVSREKKERFSLILESASTNQTSMYLCASRAGQGEQYFGPGTRLTVT.

This CDR3 is CASSPYSQQGPEAFF. DNA for the CDR3: TGTGCCAGCTCACCTTACTCTCAACAGGGCCCCGAAGCTTTCTTT. The chain combines TRBV18 with TRBJ1-1; D is possibly TRBD1 (6 bases). This CDR3 is built from 15 residues. V lost 3 bases and J lost 8, with 19 bases in between. Germline V gene data show CDR1 as KGHSH and CDR2 as LQKENI. Full variable domain (outside the CDR3, taken from reference TRBV18 and TRBJ1-1): NAGVMQNPRHLVRRRGQEARLRCSPMKGHSHVYWYRQLPEEGLKFMVYLQKENIIDESGMPKERFSAEFPKEGPSILRIQQVVRGDSAAYFCASSPYSQQGPEAFFGQGTRLTVV.

J is TRBJ2-1 and V is TRBV5-1, with 12 positions matching TRBD2. Germline CDR1 SGHRS, CDR2 YFSETQ. V trimming: 0 bases; J trimming: 6 bases; junction bases outside the gene matches: 4. The CDR3 sequence is 16 residues long. CDR3 residues: CASSLELAGGGNEQFF. CDR3 DNA sequence: TGCGCCAGCAGCTTGGAACTAGCGGGAGGAGGCAATGAGCAGTTCTTC.

In its sample, this clonotype is medium-sized (0.01 to 0.1%). This chain links TRBV27 with TRBJ1-6; D gene unclear. The length of the CDR3 is 15 residues. V lost 0 bases and J lost 5, with 8 bases in between. Germline CDR1 reads MNHEY; CDR2 reads SMNVEV (reference sequence). For the CDR3, the DNA is TGTGCCAGCAGTTTATCTAGAGGGAATAATTCACCCCTCCACTTT. This translates into CASSLSRGNNSPLHF.

The chain has TRBV10-3 and TRBJ2-1; 15 bases align to TRBD2. V shed 6 bases and J 4 bases; nucleotides not matched to a gene: 13. Per the germline V gene, CDR1 is ENHRY and CDR2 is SYGVKD. This CDR3 has 19 residues. The CDR3 nucleotides read TGTGCCATCAGGGAAGGACTAGCGGGAGGGCCTAATCGTTACAATGAGCAGTTCTTC. The encoded protein is CAIREGLAGGPNRYNEQFF.

This chain connects TRBV7-2 to TRBJ2-7; D call uncertain. This CDR3 contains 13 residues. Germline-derived CDR1 and CDR2 are SGHTA and FQGNSA. V was cut by 1 base and J by 2 bases, with 6 bases left in between. This CDR3 is CASSLGWAYEQYF. The CDR3 DNA reads as TGTGCCAGCAGCTTAGGATGGGCCTACGAGCAGTACTTC.

The chain employs TRBV18 and TRBJ1-2; the D is unclear. The germline V gene has CDR1 KGHSH and CDR2 LQKENI. V lost 2 bases and J 0 bases, leaving 10 bases between the germline ends. There are 15 residues in the CDR3. The CDR3 region is CASSPDTYTNYGYTF. CDR3 DNA sequence: TGTGCCAGCTCACCAGACACCTATACTAACTATGGCTACACCTTC. The full variable domain, in which reference TRBV18 and TRBJ1-2 provide the parts outside the CDR3, is NAGVMQNPRHLVRRRGQEARLRCSPMKGHSHVYWYRQLPEEGLKFMVYLQKENIIDESGMPKERFSAEFPKEGPSILRIQQVVRGDSAAYFCASSPDTYTNYGYTFGSGTRLTVV.

V is TRBV20-1 and J is TRBJ2-1, with 16 bases that match TRBD2. J lost 5 bases, V lost 5 bases, and 3 bases had no gene match. CDR1 is DFQATT and CDR2 is SNEGSKA in the germline V gene (reference sequence). The CDR3 covers 15 residues. The DNA for the CDR3 is TGCAGTGCTGGGACTAGCGGGAGGGCCGACAATGAGCAGTTCTTC. Its translation is CSAGTSGRADNEQFF.

This clonotype was observed a few times. This sequence joins TRBV12-3 or TRBV12-4 and TRBJ1-3; D unresolved. This CDR3 comprises 13 residues. The V gene lost 3 bases and the J gene lost 3 bases, with 6 bases spanning the gap. Written as DNA, the CDR3 is TGTGCCAGCAGTTTCCCAGGTGGAAACACCATATATTTT. Its protein product is CASSFPGGNTIYF.

V usage is TRBV6-5 and J usage is TRBJ1-1; no reliable D call. The ends were cut back, 2 bases at V and 4 bases at J, with 11 bases in the middle. The germline V gene encodes CDR1 MNHEY and CDR2 SVGAGI. This CDR3 spans 14 amino acids. The CDR3 loop reads CASSYGVRVTEAFF. CDR3 sequence (DNA): TGTGCCAGCAGTTACGGGGTCAGAGTCACTGAAGCTTTCTTT.

This clonotype showed up just a few times. At one end the junction does not follow the germline gene, possibly because of a read error. This chain connects TRBV7-7 to TRBJ2-2; no definite D call. Germline CDR1 is SSHAT and CDR2 is FNYEAQ (reference sequence). The CDR3 extends over 13 amino acids. CDR3 sequence: CASSPQGPGELFF. CDR3 DNA sequence: TGTGCTAGCAGCCCACAAGGACCCGGGGAGCTGTTTTTT. Combining the CDR3 with reference TRBV7-7 and TRBJ2-2 gives the whole variable domain GAGVSQSPRYKVTKRGQDVTLRCDPISSHATLYWYQQALGQGPEFLTYFNYEAQPDKSGLPSDRFSAERPEGSISTLTIQRTEQRDSAMYRCASSPQGPGELFFGEGSRLTVL.

This sequence joins TRBV5-1 and TRBJ2-7, with D possibly TRBD1 on 5 matching bases. CDR1 is SGHRS, CDR2 YFSETQ, per germline. Trimming took off 0 bases at V and 1 base at J, with 11 bases between the two ends. There are 15 residues in the CDR3. The CDR3 here is CASSLEAQGSYEQYF. In nucleotides, the CDR3 is TGCGCCAGCAGCTTGGAGGCTCAGGGTTCCTACGAGCAGTACTTC.

This clonotype has a handful of counts. The V and J genes are TRBV18 and TRBJ1-2; 8 bases line up with TRBD1. V dropped 3 bases and J dropped 8; count of bases not matched to a gene: 5. The CDR3 is 13 amino acids. Germline CDR1 reads KGHSH; CDR2 reads LQKENI. The CDR3 protein is CASSPQGAEGYTF. The CDR3, as DNA: TGTGCCAGCTCACCGCAGGGGGCAGAAGGCTACACCTTC.

In its sample, this clonotype ranks as medium-sized. This chain links TRBV11-1 with TRBJ1-1; D not resolved. The germline V gene encodes CDR1 SGHAT and CDR2 FQDESV (reference sequence). The CDR3 consists of 14 residues. Trimming pared 5 bases from V and 7 bases from J, leaving 17 bases between. Written as DNA, the CDR3 is TGTGCCAGCAGCGACCGACGGAGGACCTTTGAAGCTTTCTTT. This gives the protein CASSDRRRTFEAFF.

This clonotype showed up just a few times. The rearrangement joins TRBV18 to TRBJ2-1, with TRBD2 matching over 12 bases. Germline V CDR1 and CDR2: KGHSH, LQKENI. The CDR3 loop spans 20 amino acids. Unmatched junction bases numbered 23, after V lost 7 bases and J lost 7 bases. The CDR3 DNA reads as TGTGCCAGCTTTCACCAGGTTGGGGCAGGGGCCGGGACTAGCGGGAATGAGCAGTTCTTC. It encodes CASFHQVGAGAGTSGNEQFF.

This clonotype is medium-sized within its sample. The rearrangement links TRBV2 to TRBJ1-2; TRBD1 matches 10 bases. Germline lookup yields CDR1 SNHLY and CDR2 FYNNEI. The CDR3 contains 13 residues. V trimming: 8 bases; J trimming: 7 bases; junction bases outside the gene matches: 7. CDR3 coding DNA: TGTGCCAGCCAGTCGGACAGGGGGGCTGGCTACACCTTC. Its protein is CASQSDRGAGYTF.

This chain joins TRBV30 and TRBJ2-6, with TRBD1 as a possible D gene (6 bases). Trimming removed 7 bases from V and 2 bases from J, with 9 bases in between. The CDR3 has 13 amino acids. In germline, CDR1 is GTSNPN, CDR2 SVGIG (reference sequence). Here the CDR3 reads CASRQAGANVLTF. The CDR3 nucleotides read TGTGCCTCCCGACAGGCTGGGGCCAACGTCCTGACTTTC.

A few counts support this clonotype. This chain uses TRBV5-1 with TRBJ1-2; the D is unclear. Trimming cost V 4 bases and J 6 bases, with 13 bases left between them. The CDR3 has 13 amino acids. The germline CDR1 and CDR2 sequences are SGHRS and YFSETQ. CDR3 amino acids: CASSPTNGHGYTF. DNA for the CDR3: TGCGCCAGCAGCCCTACTAACGGGCATGGCTACACCTTC.

Only a few counts were recorded for this clonotype. The chain uses TRBV5-5 and TRBJ2-7; D is unresolved. The CDR3 covers 13 residues. Trimming stripped 0 bases from V and 0 bases from J, with 4 bases between. CDR1 and CDR2 (germline): SGHKS, YYEKEE (reference sequence). The CDR3 region is CASSLDGSYEQYF. CDR3 bases: TGTGCCAGCAGCTTGGACGGCTCCTACGAGCAGTACTTC.

This clonotype was counted a few times. The chain is built from TRBV18 and TRBJ1-2; 9 nucleotides agree with TRBD1. V gave up 6 bases and J gave up 0 bases; unmatched junction bases: 5. CDR3 length equals 15 residues. Germline-derived CDR1 and CDR2 are KGHSH and LQKENI. The CDR3 protein is CASSPGQGPNYGYTF. The CDR3, as DNA: TGTGCCAGCTCCCCTGGACAGGGGCCTAACTATGGCTACACCTTC. Together with reference TRBV18 and TRBJ1-2, the CDR3 gives the full variable domain: NAGVMQNPRHLVRRRGQEARLRCSPMKGHSHVYWYRQLPEEGLKFMVYLQKENIIDESGMPKERFSAEFPKEGPSILRIQQVVRGDSAAYFCASSPGQGPNYGYTFGSGTRLTVV.

By sample share, this clonotype is medium-sized. The V and J genes are TRBV20-1 and TRBJ2-5; TRBD2 matches at 8 bases. The V gene end was trimmed by 1 base and the J gene end by 5 bases; junction bases not matched to a gene: 9. The length of the CDR3 is 15 residues. Germline CDR1 DFQATT, CDR2 SNEGSKA (reference sequence). Here the CDR3 DNA reads TGCAGTGCTAGAGGATCTGCGGGGGGCCGGGAGACCCAGTACTTC. It codes for CSARGSAGGRETQYF.

The rearrangement links TRBV6-2 or TRBV6-3 to TRBJ2-3; 10 nucleotides match TRBD2. The length of the CDR3 is 17 residues. CDR1 and CDR2 (germline): MNHEY, SVGEGT. Trimming cost V 6 bases and J 4 bases; bases outside gene matches: 13. The CDR3 DNA follows: TGTGCCAGCAGCCACCCAGCGGGGGGGCCTTGGGCAGATACGCAGTATTTT. Amino acids: CASSHPAGGPWADTQYF.

The chain links TRBV6-6 to TRBJ2-7; 8 nucleotides align to TRBD1. V trimming: 8 bases; J trimming: 4 bases; junction bases outside the gene matches: 10. Per the germline V gene, CDR1 is MNHNY and CDR2 is SVGAGI (reference sequence). This CDR3 region has 14 residues. Written as DNA, the CDR3 is TGTGCCAGCGGTGAAACGGACAGGGTTTACGAGCAGTACTTC. Its protein is CASGETDRVYEQYF.

This clonotype was counted between two and nine times. The chain links TRBV28 to TRBJ1-6; tentative D call: TRBD1 (6 bases). V gave up 5 bases and J gave up 5 bases, with 13 bases separating them. CDR3 size: 15 residues. Germline loops: CDR1 MDHEN, CDR2 SYDVKM. CDR3 sequence reads: CASSESRGNNSPLHF. The CDR3 DNA reads TGTGCCAGCAGTGAAAGCAGGGGAAATAATTCACCCCTCCACTTT. Complete variable domain (other parts from reference TRBV28 and TRBJ1-6): DVKVTQSSRYLVKRTGEKVFLECVQDMDHENMFWYRQDPGLGLRLIYFSYDVKMKEKGDIPEGYSVSREKKERFSLILESASTNQTSMYLCASSESRGNNSPLHFGNGTRLTVT.